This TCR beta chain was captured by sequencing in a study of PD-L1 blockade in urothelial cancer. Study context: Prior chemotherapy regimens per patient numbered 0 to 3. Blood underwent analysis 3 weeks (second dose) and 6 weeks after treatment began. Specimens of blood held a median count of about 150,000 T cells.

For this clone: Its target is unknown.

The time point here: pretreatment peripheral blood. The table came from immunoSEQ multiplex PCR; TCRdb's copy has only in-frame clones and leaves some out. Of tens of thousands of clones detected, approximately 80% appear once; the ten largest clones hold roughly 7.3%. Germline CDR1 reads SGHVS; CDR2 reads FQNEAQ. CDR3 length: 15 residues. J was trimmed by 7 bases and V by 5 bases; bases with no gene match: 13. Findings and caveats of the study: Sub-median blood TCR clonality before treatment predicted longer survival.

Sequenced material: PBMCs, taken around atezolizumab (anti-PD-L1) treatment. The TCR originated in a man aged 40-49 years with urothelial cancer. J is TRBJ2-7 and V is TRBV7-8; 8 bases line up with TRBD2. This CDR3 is CASSAQRSGGSEQYF. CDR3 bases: TGTGCCAGCAGCGCGCAGAGGAGCGGGGGATCTGAGCAGTACTTC. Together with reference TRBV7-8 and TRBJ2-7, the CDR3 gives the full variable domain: GAGVSQSPRYKVAKRGQDVALRCDPISGHVSLFWYQQALGQGPEFLTYFQNEAQLDKSGLPSDRFFAERPEGSVSTLKIQRTQQEDSAVYLCASSAQRSGGSEQYFGPGTRLTVT.